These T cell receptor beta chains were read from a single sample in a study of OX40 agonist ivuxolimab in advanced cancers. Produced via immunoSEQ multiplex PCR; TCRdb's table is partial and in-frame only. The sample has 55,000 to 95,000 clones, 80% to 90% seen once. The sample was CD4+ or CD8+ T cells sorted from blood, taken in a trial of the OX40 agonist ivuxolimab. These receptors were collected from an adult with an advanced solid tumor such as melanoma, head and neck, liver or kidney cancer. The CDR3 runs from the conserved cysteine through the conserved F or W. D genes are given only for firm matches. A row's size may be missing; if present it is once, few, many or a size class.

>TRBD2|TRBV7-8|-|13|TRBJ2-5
CASSRTSHETQYF
TGTGCCAGCAGCCGGACTAGCCACGAGACCCAGTACTTC
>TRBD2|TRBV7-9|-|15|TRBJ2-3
CASSDTSGGLDTQYF
TGTGCCAGCAGCGACACTAGCGGGGGGTTGGATACGCAGTATTTT
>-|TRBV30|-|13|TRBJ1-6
CAWGARSNSPLHF
TGTGCCTGGGGGGCCCGATCGAATTCACCCCTCCACTTT
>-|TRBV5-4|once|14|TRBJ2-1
CASSLGGTVNEQFF
TGTGCCAGCAGCTTGGGTGGGACTGTAAATGAGCAGTTCTTC
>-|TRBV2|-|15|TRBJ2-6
CASSDGGAGANVLTF
TGTGCCAGCAGTGATGGGGGAGCGGGGGCCAACGTCCTGACTTTC
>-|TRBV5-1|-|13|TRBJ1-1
CASSPQGLTEAFF
TGCGCCAGCAGCCCCCAGGGCCTCACTGAAGCTTTCTTT
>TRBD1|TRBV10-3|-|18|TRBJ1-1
CAISDYSADRGDGSEAFF
TGTGCCATCAGTGATTATTCTGCCGACAGGGGGGACGGGTCTGAAGCTTTCTTT
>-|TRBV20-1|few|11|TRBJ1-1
CSVWVNTEAFF
TGCAGTGTGTGGGTGAACACTGAAGCTTTCTTT
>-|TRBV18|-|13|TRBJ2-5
CASSPTSQETQYF
TGTGCCAGCTCACCAACCTCCCAAGAGACCCAGTACTTC
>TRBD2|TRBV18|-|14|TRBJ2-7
CASSSLAGEVEQYF
TGTGCCAGCTCATCCCTAGCGGGAGAGGTGGAGCAGTACTTC
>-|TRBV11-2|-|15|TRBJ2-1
CASSLERGSYNEQFF
TGTGCCAGCAGCTTAGAAAGAGGGTCCTACAATGAGCAGTTCTTC
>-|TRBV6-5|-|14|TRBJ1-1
CASSFQGMNTEAFF
TGTGCCAGCAGTTTCCAGGGCATGAACACTGAAGCTTTCTTT
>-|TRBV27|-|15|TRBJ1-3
CASSFNTGQGNTIYF
TGTGCCAGCAGTTTTAATACAGGGCAAGGAAACACCATATATTTT
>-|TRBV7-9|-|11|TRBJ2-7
CASTGTYEQYF
TGTGCCAGCACCGGAACCTACGAGCAGTACTTC
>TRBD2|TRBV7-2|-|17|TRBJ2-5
CASTPSSGLAPRETQYF
TGTGCCAGCACCCCCTCCTCTGGACTAGCGCCCAGAGAGACCCAGTACTTC
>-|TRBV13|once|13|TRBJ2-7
CASSSRATYEQYF
TGTGCCAGCAGCTCCAGGGCGACCTACGAGCAGTACTTC
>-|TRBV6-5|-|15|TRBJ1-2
CASSYTPVQGTGYTF
TGTGCCAGCAGTTACACCCCGGTCCAGGGTACGGGCTACACCTTC
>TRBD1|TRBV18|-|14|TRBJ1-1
CASSTGGAETEAFF
TGTGCCAGCTCGACAGGGGGCGCAGAGACTGAAGCTTTCTTT
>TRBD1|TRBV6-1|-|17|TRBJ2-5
CASSEARTGGAQETQYF
TGTGCCAGCAGTGAAGCACGGACAGGGGGAGCCCAAGAGACCCAGTACTTC
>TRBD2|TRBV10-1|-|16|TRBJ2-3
CASSEGLAGGTDTQYF
TGCGCCAGCAGTGAGGGACTAGCGGGAGGCACAGATACGCAGTATTTT
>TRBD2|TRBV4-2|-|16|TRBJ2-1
CASSQDSAGVYNEQFF
TGTGCCAGCAGCCAAGATAGTGCGGGGGTCTACAATGAGCAGTTCTTC
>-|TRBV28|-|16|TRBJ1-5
CASASAGTPINQPQHF
TGTGCCAGCGCATCGGCCGGGACACCAATCAATCAGCCCCAGCATTTT
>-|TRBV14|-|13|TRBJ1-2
CASSQDKSYGYTF
TGTGCCAGCAGCCAAGACAAAAGTTATGGCTACACCTTC
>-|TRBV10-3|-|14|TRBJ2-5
CAIKASGGGETQYF
TGTGCCATCAAGGCTAGCGGAGGGGGGGAGACCCAGTACTTC
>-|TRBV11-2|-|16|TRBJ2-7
CASSPTQGVGSYEQYF
TGTGCCAGCAGCCCTACACAGGGAGTGGGATCCTACGAGCAGTACTTC
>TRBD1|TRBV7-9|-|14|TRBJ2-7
CASSPGQGTGEQYF
TGTGCCAGCAGCCCAGGACAGGGAACGGGCGAGCAGTACTTC
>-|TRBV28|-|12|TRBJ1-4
CASSPPGEKLFF
TGTGCCAGCAGTCCACCCGGAGAAAAACTGTTTTTT
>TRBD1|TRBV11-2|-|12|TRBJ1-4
CASSLDREKLFF
TGTGCCAGCAGCTTGGACAGGGAAAAACTGTTTTTT
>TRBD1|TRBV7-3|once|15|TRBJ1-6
CASSKGAPLGSPLHF
TGTGCCAGCAGCAAGGGGGCCCCTTTGGGTTCACCCCTCCACTTT
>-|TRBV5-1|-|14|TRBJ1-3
CASSPTSSGNTIYF
TGCGCCAGCAGTCCCACGAGCTCTGGAAACACCATATATTTT
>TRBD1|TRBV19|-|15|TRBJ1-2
CASSTPSTGGRGYTF
TGTGCCAGTAGTACCCCCTCGACAGGGGGACGTGGCTACACCTTC
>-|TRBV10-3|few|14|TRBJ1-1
CAISESSGPTEAFF
TGTGCCATCAGTGAGTCGTCGGGGCCCACTGAAGCTTTCTTT
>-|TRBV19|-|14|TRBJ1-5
CASTPLEGGQPQHF
TGTGCCAGTACCCCTCTTGAGGGTGGTCAGCCCCAGCATTTT
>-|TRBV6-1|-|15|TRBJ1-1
CASIKDAGFGTEAFF
TGTGCCAGCATAAAGGATGCAGGGTTTGGGACTGAAGCTTTCTTT
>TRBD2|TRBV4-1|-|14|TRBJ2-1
CASRGGRGVHEQFF
TGCGCCAGCAGAGGGGGGCGGGGGGTACACGAGCAGTTCTTC
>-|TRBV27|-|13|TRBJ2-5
CASSPHNQETQYF
TGTGCCAGCAGTCCGCACAACCAAGAGACCCAGTACTTC
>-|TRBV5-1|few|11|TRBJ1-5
CASRIVQPQHF
TGCGCCAGCAGAATTGTTCAGCCCCAGCATTTT
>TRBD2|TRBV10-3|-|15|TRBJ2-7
CAINGRGTSGDEQYF
TGTGCCATCAATGGCCGGGGGACTAGCGGGGACGAGCAGTACTTC
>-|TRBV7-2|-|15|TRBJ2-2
CASSPGLVGSGELFF
TGTGCCAGCAGCCCTGGCCTAGTTGGGTCCGGGGAGCTGTTTTTT
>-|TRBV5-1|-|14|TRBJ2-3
CASSLDSGEDTQYF
TGCGCCAGCAGCTTGGATTCGGGGGAAGATACGCAGTATTTT